The 19 T cell receptor beta chains listed next were all sequenced from one sample in a study of blood T cell repertoires in COVID-19. Some clones are missing from TCRdb's copy, which holds only in-frame ones; the method was immunoSEQ multiplex PCR. The sample carries 34,000 or so clones, approximately 90% recorded once. Sequenced sample: peripheral blood. Receptors were obtained from a man aged 50 or older with active or convalescent COVID-19.

The chain recombines TRBV4-1 with TRBJ2-1; D unclear. Germline values: CDR1 MGHRA, CDR2 YSYEKL. The CDR3 contains 16 residues. Deletions cut 2 bases from V and 2 bases from J, with 13 bases between. DNA for the CDR3: TGCGCCAGCAGCCAACCCCGGATGGGCGCCTACAATGAGCAGTTCTTC. Its protein product is CASSQPRMGAYNEQFF.

This clone showed up just a few times. V gene TRBV15 combines with J gene TRBJ2-1; D remains ambiguous. CDR3 length: 14 amino acids. Looked up from germline, CDR1 is LNHNV and CDR2 is YYDKDF (reference sequence). V gave up 0 bases and J gave up 9 bases, with 12 bases separating them. Written as DNA, the CDR3 is TGTGCCACCAGCAGAGATGCTAGTATGGGTGAGCAGTTCTTC. It encodes CATSRDASMGEQFF.

The V and J genes are TRBV7-9 and TRBJ2-7; maybe TRBD2 (6 bases). This CDR3 has 13 amino acids. V lost 2 bases and J 6 bases, leaving 11 bases between the germline ends. In germline, CDR1 is SEHNR, CDR2 FQNEAQ (reference sequence). The DNA of the CDR3 is TGTGCCAGCAGCTTAAGCGGAGGGGCCGAGCAGTACTTC. This codes for CASSLSGGAEQYF.

The V and J genes are TRBV7-6 and TRBJ2-5; 7 bases fit TRBD2. The ends lost 4 bases at V and 5 bases at J; junction bases unmatched: 4. Germline CDR1 reads SGHVS; CDR2 reads FNYEAQ. This CDR3 has 13 residues. DNA of the CDR3: TGTGCCAGCAGCTCCCGGCGGGAGGAGACCCAGTACTTC. This encodes CASSSRREETQYF. Complete variable domain (other parts from reference TRBV7-6 and TRBJ2-5): GAGVSQSPRYKVTKRGQDVALRCDPISGHVSLYWYRQALGQGPEFLTYFNYEAQQDKSGLPNDRFSAERPEGSISTLTIQRTEQRDSAMYRCASSSRREETQYFGPGTRLLVL.

The CDR3 region is CASSQDVRLAGGYQETQYF. CDR3 nucleotides: TGTGCCAGCAGCCAAGACGTTCGGCTAGCGGGAGGGTACCAAGAGACCCAGTACTTC. The chain couples TRBV14 to TRBJ2-5; TRBD2 aligns across 12 bases. Germline CDR1 and CDR2: SGHDN and FVKESK. V was clipped by 0 bases and J by 0 bases; unmatched bases: 8. The CDR3 has 19 amino acids.

The chain combines TRBV10-3 with TRBJ2-7, with 11 bases that match TRBD1. V shed 6 bases, J shed 4 bases, and the junction held 5 bases outside the gene matches. CDR3 length: 14 amino acids. CDR1 and CDR2 (germline): ENHRY, SYGVKD. This CDR3 reads CAISPGQGVYEQYF. CDR3 DNA: TGTGCCATCAGCCCGGGACAGGGGGTGTACGAGCAGTACTTC.

This chain uses TRBV24-1 with TRBJ2-7, with TRBD1 matching 9 bases. CDR3 size: 15 residues. Germline loops: CDR1 KGHDR, CDR2 SFDVKD. V shed 3 bases, J shed 5 bases, and the junction held 7 bases outside the gene matches. Here the CDR3 DNA reads TGTGCCACCAGTGATCCCGGGACAGGGAAGCACGAGCAGTACTTC. It codes for CATSDPGTGKHEQYF.

This chain uses TRBV18 with TRBJ2-7; D unclear. Deletions cut 3 bases from V and 3 bases from J, with 9 bases between. Germline V gene sequence: CDR1 KGHSH, CDR2 LQKENI. This CDR3 is 13 amino acids long. The CDR3 DNA sequence: TGTGCCAGCTCACCCCCGGTGAACTACGAGCAGTACTTC. Translation: CASSPPVNYEQYF.

The chain couples TRBV5-4 to TRBJ1-4, with no clear D. The CDR3 is 17 amino acids. In germline, CDR1 is SGHNT, CDR2 YYREEE (reference sequence). V dropped 0 bases and J dropped 0 bases, with 12 bases sitting between them. The CDR3: CASSLGPEVATNEKLFF. The CDR3 coding sequence is TGTGCCAGCAGCTTGGGCCCTGAGGTTGCAACTAATGAAAAACTGTTTTTT.

The table lists this clone with a count of one. The chain combines TRBV4-3 with TRBJ2-7; 10 bases map to TRBD1. CDR3 size: 14 residues. In germline, CDR1 is LGHNA, CDR2 YSLEER. With 4 bases clipped from V and 5 bases from J, the junction kept 5 bases outside the gene matches. Written as DNA, the CDR3 is TGCGCCAGCAGCCGTAGGACAGGGGGTGACGAGCAGTACTTC. This sequence encodes CASSRRTGGDEQYF.

Here the CDR3 reads CAWGAGTDTQYF. The CDR3 region has the DNA TGTGCCTGGGGGGCGGGGACAGATACGCAGTATTTT. The chain employs TRBV30 and TRBJ2-3, with D tentatively TRBD2 (6 bases). V was trimmed by 5 bases and J by 3 bases, leaving 9 bases between them. Germline-derived CDR1 and CDR2 are GTSNPN and SVGIG (reference sequence). The CDR3 sequence is 12 residues long.

The chain is built from TRBV15 and TRBJ2-1, with a possible D match to TRBD2 (5 bases). The CDR3 contains 14 residues. Germline V gene lookup returns CDR1 LNHNV and CDR2 YYDKDF (reference sequence). V gave up 1 base and J gave up 3 bases, with 7 bases separating them. CDR3 nucleotides: TGTGCCACCAGCAGAGTGGACTTCTACAATGAGCAGTTCTTC. It is translated as CATSRVDFYNEQFF.

V usage is TRBV21-1 and J usage is TRBJ2-7; no check of the table's D call, TRBD1, against the DNA was made. TRBV21-1 is tagged as a pseudogene. There are 15 residues in the CDR3. CDR3 DNA: TGTGCCAGCAGCACATGGGACAGGGAGGAATACGAGCAGTACTTC. Translating gives CASSTWDREEYEQYF.

Of note for this clone: Its ends do not fully match the called genes, so a read error is possible. J is TRBJ1-1 and V is TRBV6-6; D call uncertain. The CDR3 is made up of 10 amino acids. CDR1 and CDR2 from the germline V gene are MNHNY and SVGAGI (reference sequence). The CDR3 sequence: CASSYQLRYF. CDR3 coding DNA: TGTGCCAGCAGTTACCAGTTGCGGTACTTT.

This sequence joins TRBV7-2 and TRBJ2-7; D is ambiguous. Between the trimmed V and J ends, which lost 3 bases and 7 bases, there was a span of 16 bases. Looked up from germline, CDR1 is SGHTA and CDR2 is FQGNSA. The length of the CDR3 is 14 residues. Written as DNA, the CDR3 is TGTGCCAGCAGCTTGACCCAGGCACTTTCTGAGCAGTACTTC. The encoded protein is CASSLTQALSEQYF.

The chain employs TRBV28 and TRBJ1-4; a possible D gene is TRBD1 (5 bases). The CDR3 totals 13 residues. Germline assignment: CDR1 MDHEN and CDR2 SYDVKM. Trimming cost V 7 bases and J 7 bases, with 13 bases left between them. CDR3 DNA: TGTGCCAGCACAAGCGTTAGGGGTGAAAAACTGTTTTTT. Protein sequence: CASTSVRGEKLFF.

This clone was observed once. This sequence joins TRBV7-8 and TRBJ2-3, with 15 bases fitting TRBD2. V shed 5 bases and J 6 bases; nucleotides not matched to a gene: 12. Germline CDR1 is SGHVS and CDR2 is FQNEAQ. The length of the CDR3 is 18 residues. CDR3 amino acids: CASSRAGLAGGLGDTQYF. For the CDR3, the DNA is TGTGCCAGCAGCCGAGCGGGACTAGCGGGAGGTCTGGGGGATACGCAGTATTTT.

V and J are TRBV7-9 and TRBJ1-1; 8 bases are a match to TRBD1. Per germline, CDR1 SEHNR and CDR2 FQNEAQ (reference sequence). J gave up 4 bases and V 5 bases, and 6 bases lay outside the gene matches. The CDR3 totals 14 residues. The CDR3 here is CASSGQGLSTEAFF. DNA for the CDR3: TGTGCCAGCAGCGGACAGGGATTATCCACTGAAGCTTTCTTT. Full variable domain (outside the CDR3, taken from reference TRBV7-9 and TRBJ1-1): DTGVSQNPRHKITKRGQNVTFRCDPISEHNRLYWYRQTLGQGPEFLTYFQNEAQLEKSRLLSDRFSAERPKGSFSTLEIQRTEQGDSAMYLCASSGQGLSTEAFFGQGTRLTVV.

V usage is TRBV21-1 and J usage is TRBJ2-7; the table calls TRBD1, which could not be checked here. TRBV21-1 is a listed pseudogene. This CDR3 contains 17 residues. CDR3: CASSKDRWGRAGHEQYF. The CDR3, as DNA: TGTGCCAGCAGCAAAGACAGGTGGGGCCGGGCAGGACACGAGCAGTACTTC.